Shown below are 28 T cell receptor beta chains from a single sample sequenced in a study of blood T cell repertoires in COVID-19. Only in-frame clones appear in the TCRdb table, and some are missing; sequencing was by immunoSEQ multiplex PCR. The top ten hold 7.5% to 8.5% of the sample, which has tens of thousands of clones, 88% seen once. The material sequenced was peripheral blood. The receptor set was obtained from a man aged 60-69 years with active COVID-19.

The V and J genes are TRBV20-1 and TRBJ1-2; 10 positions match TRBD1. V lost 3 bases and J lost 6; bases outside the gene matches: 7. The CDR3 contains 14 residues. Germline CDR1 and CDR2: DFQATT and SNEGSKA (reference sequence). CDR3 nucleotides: TGCAGTGCTAGTAGGGGGACAGGGGACGATGGCTACACCTTC. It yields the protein CSASRGTGDDGYTF.

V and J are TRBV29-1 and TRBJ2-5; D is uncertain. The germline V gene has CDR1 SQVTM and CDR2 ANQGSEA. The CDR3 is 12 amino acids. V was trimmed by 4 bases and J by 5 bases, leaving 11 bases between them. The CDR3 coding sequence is TGCAGCGTTGCGGCGATCGGGGAGACCCAGTACTTC. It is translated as CSVAAIGETQYF.

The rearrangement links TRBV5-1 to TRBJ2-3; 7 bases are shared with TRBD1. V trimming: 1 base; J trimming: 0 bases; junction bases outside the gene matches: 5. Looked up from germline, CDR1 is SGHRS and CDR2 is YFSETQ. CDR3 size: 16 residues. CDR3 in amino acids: CASSLWDSTSTDTQYF. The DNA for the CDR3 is TGCGCCAGCAGCTTGTGGGACAGCACTAGCACAGATACGCAGTATTTT.

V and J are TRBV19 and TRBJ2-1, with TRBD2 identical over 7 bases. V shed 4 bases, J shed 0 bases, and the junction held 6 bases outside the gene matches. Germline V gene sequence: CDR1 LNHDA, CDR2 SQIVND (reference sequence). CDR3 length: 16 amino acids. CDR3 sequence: CASSRDPSGSYNEQFF. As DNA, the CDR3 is TGTGCCAGTAGTAGAGATCCTAGCGGCTCCTACAATGAGCAGTTCTTC.

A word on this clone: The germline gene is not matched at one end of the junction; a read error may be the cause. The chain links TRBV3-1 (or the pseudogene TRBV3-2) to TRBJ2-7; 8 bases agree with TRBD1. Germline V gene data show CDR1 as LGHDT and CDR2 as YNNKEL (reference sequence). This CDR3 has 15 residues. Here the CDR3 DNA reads TGTGCCGGCAGCCAACAGGGGGGACTCAACTACGAGCAGTACTTC. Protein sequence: CAGSQQGGLNYEQYF.

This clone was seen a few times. The CDR3 is CAISDSEDREGQGYEQYF. The CDR3 nucleotides are TGTGCCATCAGTGACTCCGAGGATCGGGAGGGACAGGGGTACGAGCAGTACTTC. V gene TRBV10-3 combines with J gene TRBJ2-7; 10 bases agree with TRBD1. The trim removed 3 bases at V and 4 bases at J, leaving 15 bases unmatched. Per the germline V gene, CDR1 is ENHRY and CDR2 is SYGVKD. The CDR3 consists of 18 residues.

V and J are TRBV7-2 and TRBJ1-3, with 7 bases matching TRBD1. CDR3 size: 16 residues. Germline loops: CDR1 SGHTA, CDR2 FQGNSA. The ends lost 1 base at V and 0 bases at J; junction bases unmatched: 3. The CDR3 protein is CASSLVRGASGNTIYF. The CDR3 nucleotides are TGTGCCAGCAGCTTAGTCAGGGGGGCCTCTGGAAACACCATATATTTT.

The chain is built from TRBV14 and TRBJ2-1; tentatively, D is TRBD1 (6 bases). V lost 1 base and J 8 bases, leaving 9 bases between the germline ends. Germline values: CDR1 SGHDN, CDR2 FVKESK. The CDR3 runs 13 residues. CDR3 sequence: CASSQAGDDEQFF. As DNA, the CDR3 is TGTGCCAGCAGCCAAGCAGGGGACGATGAGCAGTTCTTC.

CDR3 amino acids: CASSRGLAGVSETQYF. CDR3 sequence (DNA): TGTGCCAGCAGCAGGGGACTAGCGGGAGTTTCAGAGACCCAGTACTTC. The gene calls are TRBV7-2 and TRBJ2-5; 14 bases fit TRBD2. V shed 5 bases and J 4 bases; nucleotides not matched to a gene: 6. The CDR3 consists of 16 residues. The germline gives CDR1 SGHTA, CDR2 FQGNSA.

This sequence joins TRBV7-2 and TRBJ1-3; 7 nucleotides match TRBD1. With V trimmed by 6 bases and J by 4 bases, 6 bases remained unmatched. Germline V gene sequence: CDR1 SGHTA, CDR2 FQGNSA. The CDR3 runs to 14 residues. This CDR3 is CASSQQGFGNTIYF. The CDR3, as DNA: TGTGCCAGCAGTCAACAGGGGTTCGGAAACACCATATATTTT.

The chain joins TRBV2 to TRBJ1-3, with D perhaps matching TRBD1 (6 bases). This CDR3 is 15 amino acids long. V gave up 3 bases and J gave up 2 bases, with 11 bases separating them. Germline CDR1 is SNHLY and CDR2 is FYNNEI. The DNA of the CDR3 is TGTGCCAGCAGTGACCAGGGGATTACTGGAAACACCATATATTTT. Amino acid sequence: CASSDQGITGNTIYF.

The CDR3 DNA reads as TGCGCCAGCAGCCTAGGACAGATGGCTGAAGCTTTCTTT. Translation: CASSLGQMAEAFF. The J gene is TRBJ1-1, the V gene TRBV5-1; D is possibly TRBD1 (6 bases). Germline-derived CDR1 and CDR2 are SGHRS and YFSETQ. Trimming pared 4 bases from V and 6 bases from J, leaving 13 bases between. The CDR3 sequence is 13 residues long.

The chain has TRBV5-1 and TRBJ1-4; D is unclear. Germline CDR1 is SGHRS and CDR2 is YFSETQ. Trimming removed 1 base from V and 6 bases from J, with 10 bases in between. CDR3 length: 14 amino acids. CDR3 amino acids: CASSLSTADEKLFF. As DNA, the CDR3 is TGCGCCAGCAGCTTGTCTACAGCCGATGAAAAACTGTTTTTT.

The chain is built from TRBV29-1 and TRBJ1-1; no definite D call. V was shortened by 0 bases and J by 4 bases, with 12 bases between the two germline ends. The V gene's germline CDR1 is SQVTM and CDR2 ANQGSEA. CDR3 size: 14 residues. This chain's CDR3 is CSVEDHDKSTEAFF. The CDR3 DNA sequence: TGCAGCGTTGAAGATCACGATAAGAGCACTGAAGCTTTCTTT.

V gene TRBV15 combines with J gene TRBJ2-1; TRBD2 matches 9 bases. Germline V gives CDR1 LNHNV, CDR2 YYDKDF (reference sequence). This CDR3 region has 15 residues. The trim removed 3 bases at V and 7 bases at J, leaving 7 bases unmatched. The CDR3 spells CATSSPLAGLNEQFF. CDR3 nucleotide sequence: TGTGCCACCAGCAGTCCACTAGCGGGCCTAAATGAGCAGTTCTTC.

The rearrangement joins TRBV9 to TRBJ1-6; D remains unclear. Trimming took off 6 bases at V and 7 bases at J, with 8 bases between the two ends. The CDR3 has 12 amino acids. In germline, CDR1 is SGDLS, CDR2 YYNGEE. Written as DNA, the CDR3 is TGTGCCAGCAACAAACCCAATTCACCCCTCCACTTT. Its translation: CASNKPNSPLHF.

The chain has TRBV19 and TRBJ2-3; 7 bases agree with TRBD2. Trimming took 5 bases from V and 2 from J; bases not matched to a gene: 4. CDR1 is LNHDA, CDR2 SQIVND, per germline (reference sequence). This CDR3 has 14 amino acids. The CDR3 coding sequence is TGTGCCAGTAGTCAAGCGGGGTACACAGATACGCAGTATTTT. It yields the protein CASSQAGYTDTQYF.

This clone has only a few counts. Written as DNA, the CDR3 is TGTGCCATCAGTGAGTCCGGTGAGCAGTACTTC. Translating gives CAISESGEQYF. The chain joins TRBV10-3 to TRBJ2-7; D gene uncertain. V was shortened by 0 bases and J by 7 bases, with 4 bases between the two germline ends. The V gene's germline CDR1 is ENHRY and CDR2 SYGVKD. The CDR3 is made up of 11 amino acids.

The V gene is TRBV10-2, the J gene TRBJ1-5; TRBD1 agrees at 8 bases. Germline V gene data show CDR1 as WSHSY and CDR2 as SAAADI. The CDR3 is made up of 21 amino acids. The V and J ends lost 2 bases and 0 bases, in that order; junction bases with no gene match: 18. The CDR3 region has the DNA TGCGCCAGCAGTGAGGGACAGGGCATTGTCGGGGACCTGAATAGCAATCAGCCCCAGCATTTT. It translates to CASSEGQGIVGDLNSNQPQHF.

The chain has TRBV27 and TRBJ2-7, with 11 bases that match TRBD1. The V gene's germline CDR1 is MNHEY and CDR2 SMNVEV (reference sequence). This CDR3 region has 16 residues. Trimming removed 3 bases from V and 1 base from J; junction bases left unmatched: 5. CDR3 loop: CASSFLGQGASYEQYF. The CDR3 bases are TGTGCCAGCAGTTTTCTCGGACAGGGGGCTTCCTACGAGCAGTACTTC.

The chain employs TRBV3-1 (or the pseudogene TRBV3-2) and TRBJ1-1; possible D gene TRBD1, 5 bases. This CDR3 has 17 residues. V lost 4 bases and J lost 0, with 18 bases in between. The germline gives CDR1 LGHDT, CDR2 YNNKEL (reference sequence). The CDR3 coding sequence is TGTGCCAGCAGCCGAGGCCGGGGACTCCTTTTGAACACTGAAGCTTTCTTT. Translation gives CASSRGRGLLLNTEAFF.

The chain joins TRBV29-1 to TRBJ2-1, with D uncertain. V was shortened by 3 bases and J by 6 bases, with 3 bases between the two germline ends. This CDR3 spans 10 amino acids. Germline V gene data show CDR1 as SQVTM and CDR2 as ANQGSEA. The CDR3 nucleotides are TGCAGCGTTGACTTCAATGAGCAGTTCTTC. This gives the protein CSVDFNEQFF.

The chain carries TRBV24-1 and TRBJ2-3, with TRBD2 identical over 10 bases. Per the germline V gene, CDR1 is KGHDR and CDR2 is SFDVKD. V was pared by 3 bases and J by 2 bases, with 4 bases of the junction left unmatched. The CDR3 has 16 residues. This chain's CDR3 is CATSDNSGRTTDTQYF. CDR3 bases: TGTGCCACCAGTGATAATAGCGGGAGGACCACAGATACGCAGTATTTT.

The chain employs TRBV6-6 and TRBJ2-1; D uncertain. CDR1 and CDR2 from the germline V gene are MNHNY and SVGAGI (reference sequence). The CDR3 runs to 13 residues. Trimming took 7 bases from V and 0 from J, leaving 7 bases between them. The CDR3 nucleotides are TGTGCCAGCACCCCGAGCTCCTACAATGAGCAGTTCTTC. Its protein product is CASTPSSYNEQFF.

The CDR3 region has the DNA TGTGCCAGCAGCCTTGAGTTAGTAGCCGGGGAGCTGTTTTTT. Protein: CASSLELVAGELFF. The V call is TRBV5-6, the J call TRBJ2-2, with unresolved D. V was cut by 4 bases and J by 6 bases, with 13 bases left in between. Looked up from germline, CDR1 is SGHDT and CDR2 is YYEEEE. The CDR3 consists of 14 residues.

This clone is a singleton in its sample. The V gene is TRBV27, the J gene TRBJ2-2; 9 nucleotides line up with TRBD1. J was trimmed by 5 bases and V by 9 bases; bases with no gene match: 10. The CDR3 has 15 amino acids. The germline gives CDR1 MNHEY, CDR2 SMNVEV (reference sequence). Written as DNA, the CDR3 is TGTGCCAGTCCCAGGACAGGGGCGAGGACCGGGGAGCTGTTTTTT. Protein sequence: CASPRTGARTGELFF.

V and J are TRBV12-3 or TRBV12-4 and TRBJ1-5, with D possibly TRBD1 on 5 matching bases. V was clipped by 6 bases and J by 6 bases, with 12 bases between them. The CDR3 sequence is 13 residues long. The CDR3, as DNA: TGTGCCAGCAGCACCTCAGGGATTCAGCCCCAGCATTTT. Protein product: CASSTSGIQPQHF.

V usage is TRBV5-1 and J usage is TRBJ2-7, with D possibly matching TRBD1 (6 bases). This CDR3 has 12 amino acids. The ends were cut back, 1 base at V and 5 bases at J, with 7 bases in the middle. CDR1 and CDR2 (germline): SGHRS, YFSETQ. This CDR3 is CASSLWGHEQYF. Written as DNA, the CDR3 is TGCGCCAGCAGCTTGTGGGGGCACGAGCAGTACTTC.